This T cell receptor (beta chain) was documented in a study of blood T cell repertoires in COVID-19. Study-level information: T cells, B-cell-depleted T cells, or PBMCs provided the cDNA or gDNA that served as material.

V dropped 5 bases and J dropped 3 bases, with 9 bases sitting between them. Germline CDR1 KGHSH, CDR2 LQKENI. The CDR3 has 13 amino acids. Original data processing: Researchers report that nucleated cell counts were estimated from reference gene primer amplification. Method: immunoSEQ multiplex PCR; TCRdb's copy keeps in-frame clones and lacks some. The DNA gave D and trimming, while V, J and clone size come from that table. There are about 180,000 clones in the sample; about 81% occur only once, and over 9.5% lies in the top ten. The sample comprised peripheral blood. The gene calls are TRBV18 and TRBJ2-3; D perhaps matches TRBD1 (6 bases). The source is an elderly woman with COVID-19, enrolled during active disease. CDR3 sequence: CASSGTGTDTQYF. CDR3 nucleotide sequence: TGTGCCAGCTCAGGCACAGGGACAGATACGCAGTATTTT.